These 15 T cell receptor beta chains share one sample of origin, sequenced in a study of technical replicates of blood from several donors. The protocol was immunoSEQ multiplex PCR, while the TCRdb copy is restricted to in-frame clones and leaves out a portion. Counted here are 50,000 to 70,000 clones, around 95% occurring once; the ten biggest clones make up 4.2%. Sequenced input: PBMCs. The origin of the receptors is a human donor in good health. Some clones in this sample may be carry-over from other donors' samples.

This clone has just a few counts. The chain uses TRBV13 and TRBJ1-1; a weak D match, TRBD1 (5 bases). Per germline, CDR1 PRHDT and CDR2 FYEKMQ (reference sequence). The CDR3 length is 13 residues. Trimming stripped 6 bases from V and 2 bases from J, with 10 bases between. CDR3 region: CASRVGGNTEAFF. As DNA, the CDR3 is TGTGCCAGCAGAGTCGGGGGAAACACTGAAGCTTTCTTT.

This chain joins TRBV6-5 and TRBJ2-7; 7 positions agree with TRBD1. This CDR3 region has 15 residues. V trimming: 6 bases; J trimming: 3 bases; junction bases outside the gene matches: 11. Looked up from germline, CDR1 is MNHEY and CDR2 is SVGAGI. The CDR3 coding sequence is TGTGCCAGCAGCAAACAACAGGGGCAAATCTACGAGCAGTACTTC. Protein: CASSKQQGQIYEQYF.

This chain links TRBV5-1 with TRBJ2-5; 7 bases align to TRBD1. The CDR3 runs to 15 residues. J lost 2 bases, V lost 4 bases, and 8 bases had no gene match. Germline-derived CDR1 and CDR2 are SGHRS and YFSETQ. The CDR3 DNA reads as TGCGCCAGCAGCAGTGGGACAGTTGAGCAAGAGACCCAGTACTTC. This encodes CASSSGTVEQETQYF.

This clone was recorded once. The V and J genes are TRBV11-1 and TRBJ2-7, with D tentatively TRBD2 (7 bases). V was trimmed by 5 bases and J by 6 bases, leaving 17 bases between them. Germline V gene sequence: CDR1 SGHAT, CDR2 FQDESV (reference sequence). The CDR3 loop spans 14 amino acids. The CDR3 coding sequence is TGTGCCAGCAGCCCGGGGGGCGCGATCTTCGAGCAGTACTTC. The encoded protein is CASSPGGAIFEQYF.

The chain joins TRBV7-2 to TRBJ1-2, with 9 bases identical to TRBD1. The J segment lost 3 bases and the V segment lost 5 bases, leaving 4 bases of the junction unmatched. The CDR3 runs to 14 residues. Germline loops: CDR1 SGHTA, CDR2 FQGNSA. CDR3 in amino acids: CASSQDRGDYGYTF. CDR3 nucleotide sequence: TGTGCCAGCAGCCAAGACAGGGGGGACTATGGCTACACCTTC.

The chain employs TRBV18 and TRBJ1-1; tentatively, D is TRBD1 (5 bases). The germline V and J ends were trimmed by 4 bases and 1 base, with 10 bases remaining between them. The length of the CDR3 is 14 residues. Germline CDR1 reads KGHSH; CDR2 reads LQKENI. The CDR3 reads CASSRTTGNTEAFF. As DNA, the CDR3 is TGTGCCAGCTCACGCACTACAGGGAACACTGAAGCTTTCTTT.

J is TRBJ1-5 and V is TRBV6-1, with TRBD1 identical over 7 bases. J gave up 7 bases and V 4 bases, and 10 bases lay outside the gene matches. CDR1 and CDR2 from the germline V gene are MNHNS and SASEGT. This CDR3 comprises 15 residues. The CDR3 nucleotides are TGTGCCAGCAGTGGGGGGAGACAAGGGGGCCAGCCCCAGCATTTT. The encoded protein is CASSGGRQGGQPQHF.

The CDR3 region is CAIVEAPNTGELFF. The CDR3 region has the DNA TGTGCCATAGTGGAGGCCCCGAACACCGGGGAGCTGTTTTTT. V gene TRBV10-3 combines with J gene TRBJ2-2; tentatively, D is TRBD2 (5 bases). The CDR3 covers 14 residues. V lost 9 bases and J 0 bases, leaving 11 bases between the germline ends. Germline CDR1 and CDR2: ENHRY and SYGVKD.

The V call is TRBV5-1, the J call TRBJ2-7; D unresolved. V was clipped by 5 bases and J by 2 bases, with 8 bases between them. Germline V lookup: CDR1 SGHRS, CDR2 YFSETQ. CDR3 length equals 12 residues. CDR3 residues: CASSYDTYEQYF. CDR3 bases: TGCGCCAGCAGTTATGACACCTACGAGCAGTACTTC.

This clone occurred a few times. The V and J genes are TRBV18 and TRBJ1-3; D gene ambiguous. V lost 3 bases and J lost 4, with 4 bases in between. Germline V CDR1 and CDR2: KGHSH, LQKENI. The CDR3 extends over 12 amino acids. The CDR3 protein is CASSPEGNTIYF. CDR3 nucleotide sequence: TGTGCCAGCTCACCGGAGGGAAACACCATATATTTT. Drawing the rest from reference TRBV18 and TRBJ1-3, the complete variable domain is NAGVMQNPRHLVRRRGQEARLRCSPMKGHSHVYWYRQLPEEGLKFMVYLQKENIIDESGMPKERFSAEFPKEGPSILRIQQVVRGDSAAYFCASSPEGNTIYFGEGSWLTVV.

This sequence joins TRBV5-1 and TRBJ2-2; 9 nucleotides match TRBD1. The V gene's germline CDR1 is SGHRS and CDR2 YFSETQ. CDR3 length equals 17 residues. The V and J ends lost 4 bases and 6 bases, in that order; junction bases with no gene match: 13. The CDR3 sequence is CASSKKQTGGMAGELFF. As DNA, the CDR3 is TGCGCCAGCAGCAAGAAACAGACAGGGGGAATGGCCGGGGAGCTGTTTTTT.

The chain recombines TRBV15 with TRBJ2-1, with 7 bases fitting TRBD2. CDR3 length equals 15 residues. J gave up 4 bases and V 3 bases, and 6 bases lay outside the gene matches. CDR1 is LNHNV and CDR2 is YYDKDF in the germline V gene (reference sequence). The CDR3 spells CATSSPWGGYNEQFF. The CDR3, as DNA: TGTGCCACCAGCAGCCCTTGGGGGGGGTACAATGAGCAGTTCTTC. The whole variable domain, remainder taken from reference TRBV15 and TRBJ2-1, is DAMVIQNPRYQVTQFGKPVTLSCSQTLNHNVMYWYQQKSSQAPKLLFHYYDKDFNNEADTPDNFQSRRPNTSFCFLDIRSPGLGDTAMYLCATSSPWGGYNEQFFGPGTRLTVL.

The chain recombines TRBV4-1 with TRBJ1-5; D call uncertain. The ends were cut back, 0 bases at V and 0 bases at J, with 9 bases in the middle. The CDR3 runs to 16 residues. Germline lookup yields CDR1 MGHRA and CDR2 YSYEKL. The CDR3 nucleotides are TGCGCCAGCAGCCAAGATAGTGAGTATAGCAATCAGCCCCAGCATTTT. This codes for CASSQDSEYSNQPQHF.

The V gene is TRBV11-3, the J gene TRBJ2-5; D is perhaps TRBD2 (5 bases). The V and J ends lost 5 bases and 2 bases respectively, with 9 bases between them. CDR3 size: 13 residues. Germline V gene data show CDR1 as SGHNT and CDR2 as YENEEA. The CDR3 region is CASSTGRQETQYF. CDR3 DNA: TGTGCCAGCAGCACGGGGAGACAAGAGACCCAGTACTTC.

The chain has TRBV7-9 and TRBJ2-7; D gene ambiguous. The CDR3 has 12 amino acids. Germline CDR1 reads SEHNR; CDR2 reads FQNEAQ (reference sequence). V was cut by 5 bases and J by 1 base, with 6 bases left in between. The CDR3 DNA reads as TGTGCCAGCAGCCGTCTATCCTACGAGCAGTACTTC. This translates into CASSRLSYEQYF.